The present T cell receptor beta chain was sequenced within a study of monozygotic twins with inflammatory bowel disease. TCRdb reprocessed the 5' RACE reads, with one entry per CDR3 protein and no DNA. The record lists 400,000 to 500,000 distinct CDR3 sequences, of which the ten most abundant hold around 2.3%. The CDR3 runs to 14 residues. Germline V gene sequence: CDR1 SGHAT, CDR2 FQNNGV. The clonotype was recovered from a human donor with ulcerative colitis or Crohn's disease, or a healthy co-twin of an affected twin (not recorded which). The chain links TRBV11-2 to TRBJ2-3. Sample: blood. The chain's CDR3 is CASSLVKATDTQYF.